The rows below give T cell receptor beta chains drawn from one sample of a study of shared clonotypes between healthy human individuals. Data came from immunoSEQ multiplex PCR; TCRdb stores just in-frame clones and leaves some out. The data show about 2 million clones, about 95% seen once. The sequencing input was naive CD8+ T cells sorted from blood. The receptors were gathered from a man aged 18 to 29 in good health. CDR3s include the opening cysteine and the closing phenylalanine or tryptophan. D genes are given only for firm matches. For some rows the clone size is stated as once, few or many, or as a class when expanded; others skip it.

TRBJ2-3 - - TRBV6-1 CAGEGGAAEVDTQYF TGTGCCGGGGAGGGGGGAGCGGCGGAAGTGGATACGCAGTATTTT
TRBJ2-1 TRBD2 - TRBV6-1 CASSDLAGGQNEQFF TGTGCCAGCAGTGACTTAGCGGGGGGGCAAAATGAGCAGTTCTTC
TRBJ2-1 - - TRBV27 CASSFQDYNEQFF TGTGCCAGCAGTTTCCAGGATTACAATGAGCAGTTCTTC
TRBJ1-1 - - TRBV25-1 CASSIGIEAFF TGTGCCAGCAGTATCGGAATTGAAGCTTTCTTT
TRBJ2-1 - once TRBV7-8 CASSLGTPLVYNEQFF TGTGCCAGCAGCTTAGGGACTCCCCTTGTCTACAATGAGCAGTTCTTC
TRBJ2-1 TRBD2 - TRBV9 CASSVVSGGSSYNEQFF TGTGCCAGCAGCGTAGTTAGCGGGGGTAGCTCCTACAATGAGCAGTTCTTC
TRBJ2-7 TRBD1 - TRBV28 CASSPGQGYEQYF TGTGCCAGCAGCCCCGGACAGGGCTACGAGCAGTACTTC
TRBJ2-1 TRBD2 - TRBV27 CASSYGGLAGLNEQFF TGTGCCAGCAGTTACGGAGGCCTAGCGGGGCTCAATGAGCAGTTCTTC
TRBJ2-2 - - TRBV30 CAWSEPAFTGELFF TGTGCCTGGAGTGAACCCGCTTTCACCGGGGAGCTGTTTTTT
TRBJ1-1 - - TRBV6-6 CASSYSEVTEAFF TGTGCCAGCAGTTACTCGGAAGTCACTGAAGCTTTCTTT
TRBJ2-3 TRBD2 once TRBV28 CASSLPLAGDLGDTQYF TGTGCCAGCAGTTTACCCCTAGCGGGGGACCTTGGGGATACGCAGTATTTT
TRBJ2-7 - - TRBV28 CASRRGLYSYEQYF TGTGCCAGCAGGCGAGGTCTCTACTCCTACGAGCAGTACTTC
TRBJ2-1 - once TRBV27 CASSLGPRGGAQFF TGTGCCAGCAGTCTGGGACCACGGGGAGGTGCGCAGTTCTTC
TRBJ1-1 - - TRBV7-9 CASSTGGFFRNTEAFF TGTGCCAGCAGCACCGGGGGGTTTTTTAGGAACACTGAAGCTTTCTTT
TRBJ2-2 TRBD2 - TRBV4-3 CASSQDSGSRFGELFF TGCGCCAGCAGCCAAGATAGCGGGAGCAGATTCGGGGAGCTGTTTTTT
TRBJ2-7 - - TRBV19 CASSVTQENYEQYF TGTGCCAGTAGCGTCACTCAGGAGAACTACGAGCAGTACTTC
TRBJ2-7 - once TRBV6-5 CASSYQAGGSYEQYF TGTGCCAGCAGTTACCAAGCAGGAGGGTCTTACGAGCAGTACTTC
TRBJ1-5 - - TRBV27 CASSLRDGNQPQHF TGTGCCAGCAGTTTGAGAGACGGCAATCAGCCCCAGCATTTT
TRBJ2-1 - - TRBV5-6 CASSHGDNEQFF TGTGCCAGCAGCCATGGGGACAATGAGCAGTTCTTC
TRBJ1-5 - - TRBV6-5 CASREWADSNQPQHF TGTGCCAGCAGGGAATGGGCGGATAGCAATCAGCCCCAGCATTTT
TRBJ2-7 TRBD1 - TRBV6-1 CASSDRDRGVDEQYF TGTGCCAGCAGTGATCGAGACAGGGGGGTAGACGAGCAGTACTTC
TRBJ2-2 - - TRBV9 CASSVTEGNRGELFF TGTGCCAGCAGCGTAACCGAGGGCAATAGAGGGGAGCTGTTTTTT
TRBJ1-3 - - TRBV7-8 CASSFRASGDTIYF TGTGCCAGCAGCTTTAGGGCCTCAGGGGACACCATATATTTT
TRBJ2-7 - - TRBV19 CASSSAQGPYEQYF TGTGCCAGTAGTTCTGCCCAGGGGCCCTACGAGCAGTACTTC
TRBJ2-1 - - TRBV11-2 CASSSDSSYNEQFF TGTGCCAGCAGCTCAGACAGTTCCTACAATGAGCAGTTCTTC
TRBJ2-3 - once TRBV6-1 CASSEFWGGTDTQYF TGTGCCAGCAGTGAATTTTGGGGTGGCACAGATACGCAGTATTTT
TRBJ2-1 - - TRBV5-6 CASSLGLTAHNEQFF TGTGCCAGCAGCTTGGGGCTGACGGCACACAATGAGCAGTTCTTC
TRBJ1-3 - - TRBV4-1 CASSANPVSSGNTIYF TGCGCCAGCAGCGCGAACCCGGTGAGCTCTGGAAACACCATATATTTT